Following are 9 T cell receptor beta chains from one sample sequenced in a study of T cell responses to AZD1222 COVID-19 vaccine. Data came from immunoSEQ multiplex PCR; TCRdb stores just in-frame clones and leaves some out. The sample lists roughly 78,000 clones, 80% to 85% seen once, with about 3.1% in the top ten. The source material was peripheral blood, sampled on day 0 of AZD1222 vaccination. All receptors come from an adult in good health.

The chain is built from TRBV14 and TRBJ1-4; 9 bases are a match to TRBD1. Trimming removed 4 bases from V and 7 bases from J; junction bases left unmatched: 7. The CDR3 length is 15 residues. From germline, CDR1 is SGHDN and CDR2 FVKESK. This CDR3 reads CASSLRDRVPEKLFF. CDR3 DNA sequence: TGTGCCAGCAGCCTCCGGGACAGGGTCCCTGAAAAACTGTTTTTT.

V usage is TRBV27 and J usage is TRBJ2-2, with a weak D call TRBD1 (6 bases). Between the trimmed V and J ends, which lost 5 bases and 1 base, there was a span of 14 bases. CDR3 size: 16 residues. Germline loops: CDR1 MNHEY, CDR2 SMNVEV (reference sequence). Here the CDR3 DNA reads TGTGCCAGCAGTCCACCGGGACACCAGAACACCGGGGAGCTGTTTTTT. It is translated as CASSPPGHQNTGELFF.

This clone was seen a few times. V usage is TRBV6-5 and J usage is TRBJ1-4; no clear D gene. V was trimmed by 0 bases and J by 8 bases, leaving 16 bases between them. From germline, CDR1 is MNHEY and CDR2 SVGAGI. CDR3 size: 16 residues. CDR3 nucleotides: TGTGCCAGCAGTTACTCGCTGCCCAGTAATGGGGAAAAACTGTTTTTT. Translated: CASSYSLPSNGEKLFF.

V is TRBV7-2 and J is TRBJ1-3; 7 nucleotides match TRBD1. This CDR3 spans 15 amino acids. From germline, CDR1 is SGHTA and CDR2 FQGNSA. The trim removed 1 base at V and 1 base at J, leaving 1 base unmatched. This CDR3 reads CASSLVDRSGNTIYF. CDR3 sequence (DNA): TGTGCCAGCAGCTTAGTGGACAGGTCTGGAAACACCATATATTTT.

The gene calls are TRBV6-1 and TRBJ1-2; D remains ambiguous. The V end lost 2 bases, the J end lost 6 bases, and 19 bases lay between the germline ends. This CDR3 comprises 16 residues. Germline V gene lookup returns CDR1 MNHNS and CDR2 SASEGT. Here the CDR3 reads CASSERWPYLRHGYTF. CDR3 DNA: TGTGCCAGCAGTGAAAGGTGGCCTTACCTCCGGCATGGCTACACCTTC.

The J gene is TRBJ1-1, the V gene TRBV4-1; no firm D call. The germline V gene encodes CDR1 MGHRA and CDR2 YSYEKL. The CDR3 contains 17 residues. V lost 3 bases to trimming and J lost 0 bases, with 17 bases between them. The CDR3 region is CASSQGLISLMNTEAFF. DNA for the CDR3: TGCGCCAGCAGCCAGGGCCTCATTAGTCTCATGAACACTGAAGCTTTCTTT.

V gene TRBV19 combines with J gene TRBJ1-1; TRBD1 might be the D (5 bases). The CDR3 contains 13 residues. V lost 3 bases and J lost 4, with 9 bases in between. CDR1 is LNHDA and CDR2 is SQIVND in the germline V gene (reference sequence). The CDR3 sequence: CASSIWQGTEAFF. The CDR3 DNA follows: TGTGCCAGTAGTATTTGGCAGGGCACTGAAGCTTTCTTT.

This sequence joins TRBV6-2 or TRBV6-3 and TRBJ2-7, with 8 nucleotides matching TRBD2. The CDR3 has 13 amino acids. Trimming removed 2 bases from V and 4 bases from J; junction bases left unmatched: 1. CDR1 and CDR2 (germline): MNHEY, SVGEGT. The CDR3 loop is CASSYASGYEQYF. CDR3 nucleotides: TGTGCCAGCAGTTACGCTAGCGGGTACGAGCAGTACTTC.

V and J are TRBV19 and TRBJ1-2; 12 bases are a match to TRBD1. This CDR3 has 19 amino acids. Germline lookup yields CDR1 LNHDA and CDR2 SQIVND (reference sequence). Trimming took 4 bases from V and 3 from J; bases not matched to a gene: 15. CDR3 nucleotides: TGTGCCAGTAGTACCCCGGGACAGGGGGCCATACCCCCCCACTATGGCTACACCTTC. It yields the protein CASSTPGQGAIPPHYGYTF. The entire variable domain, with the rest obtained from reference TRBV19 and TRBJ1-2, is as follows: DGGITQSPKYLFRKEGQNVTLSCEQNLNHDAMYWYRQDPGQGLRLIYYSQIVNDFQKGDIAEGYSVSREKKESFPLTVTSAQKNPTAFYLCASSTPGQGAIPPHYGYTFGSGTRLTVV.